What follows are 27 T cell receptor beta chains derived from one specimen sequenced in a study of CD8+ T cells in alopecia areata. RNA extraction and reverse transcription yielded cDNA as sequencing template. Profiling relied on immunoSEQ multiplex PCR, and the TCRdb table lists in-frame clones only, not all of them. Of about 150,000 clones listed, more than 45% are singletons. The sample consisted of CD8+ T cells sorted from blood, taken at week 0. The receptors come from a human donor with alopecia areata.

As concerns this clone: Only one base separates this from a far larger clonotype, so it likely reflects a read error. This sample also contains other DNA sequences that code for the same CDR3. The chain couples TRBV7-2 to TRBJ1-1, with D unclear. Trimming left V 6 bases short and J 1 base short, with 9 bases between. The V gene's germline CDR1 is SGHTA and CDR2 FQGNSA. The CDR3 has 13 residues. CDR3 protein: CASRPNRNTEAFF. Here the CDR3 DNA reads TGTGCCAGCAGGCCTAATAGGAACACTGAAGCTTTCTTT.

The chain employs TRBV27 and TRBJ2-5; 9 bases are shared with TRBD2. V lost 2 bases, J lost 5 bases, and 6 bases stayed unmatched. The CDR3 runs to 15 residues. Germline assignment: CDR1 MNHEY and CDR2 SMNVEV (reference sequence). CDR3 nucleotide sequence: TGTGCCAGCAGTTTAGAGGCGGGGGGGCTGGAGACCCAGTACTTC. This translates into CASSLEAGGLETQYF.

The rearrangement uses TRBV30 and TRBJ2-5; the match to TRBD1 covers 7 bases. The end of the DNA fits TRBJ2-7 better, so the J call may be wrong. This CDR3 is built from 10 residues. CDR1 GTSNPN and CDR2 SVGIG come from the germline V gene (reference sequence). The CDR3 reads CAQGAYEQYF. DNA of the CDR3: TGTGCCCAGGGGGCCTACGAGCAGTACTTC.

This clone was seen a handful of times. This chain links TRBV13 with TRBJ2-7; possibly TRBD2 for D (6 bases). This CDR3 has 14 amino acids. Between the trimmed V and J ends, which lost 3 bases and 3 bases, there was a span of 12 bases. The germline CDR1 and CDR2 sequences are PRHDT and FYEKMQ (reference sequence). The CDR3 reads CASSFATAGYEQYF. The CDR3, as DNA: TGTGCCAGCAGCTTTGCGACAGCGGGCTACGAGCAGTACTTC.

This clone appeared a few times. The chain links TRBV5-6 to TRBJ1-1; the D gene is possibly TRBD1 (6 bases). The CDR3 consists of 14 residues. V lost 4 bases to trimming and J lost 5 bases, with 15 bases between them. Germline V gives CDR1 SGHDT, CDR2 YYEEEE. This CDR3 reads CASSPDSRGTEAFF. As DNA, the CDR3 is TGTGCCAGCAGCCCGGACAGCCGCGGGACTGAAGCTTTCTTT.

The chain is built from TRBV23-1 and TRBJ2-2; the match to TRBD1 covers 7 bases. Being an ORF, TRBV23-1 has a function that is uncertain. V shed 4 bases, J shed 1 base, and the junction held 3 bases outside the gene matches. This CDR3 contains 15 residues. CDR3 sequence: CASSLGTENTGELFF. The CDR3, as DNA: TGCGCCAGCAGTCTAGGGACAGAGAACACCGGGGAGCTGTTTTTT.

The chain is built from TRBV30 and TRBJ2-1; unclear D gene. CDR3 size: 12 residues. Per germline, CDR1 GTSNPN and CDR2 SVGIG (reference sequence). V lost 0 bases to trimming and J lost 5 bases, with 5 bases between them. Here the CDR3 DNA reads TGTGCCTGGAGTGTAACCAACAATGAGCAGTTCTTC. Translation: CAWSVTNNEQFF.

The CDR3 sequence: CASSFFRRSEKGNTIYF. The DNA of the CDR3 is TGTGCCAGCAGCTTTTTTAGACGATCGGAGAAAGGAAACACCATATATTTT. This chain links TRBV5-6 with TRBJ1-3; D is uncertain. Looked up from germline, CDR1 is SGHDT and CDR2 is YYEEEE. The CDR3 length is 17 residues. The V end lost 2 bases, the J end lost 4 bases, and 19 bases lay between the germline ends.

J is TRBJ2-5 and V is TRBV6-6; D possibly uses TRBD1 or TRBD2 (5 bases each). Per germline, CDR1 MNHNY and CDR2 SVGAGI (reference sequence). This CDR3 is 13 amino acids long. V lost 2 bases and J 4 bases, leaving 8 bases between the germline ends. CDR3 loop: CASSYRGPETQYF. CDR3 nucleotide sequence: TGTGCCAGCAGTTACAGGGGACCAGAGACCCAGTACTTC.

This sequence joins TRBV10-3 and TRBJ1-2; 7 positions match TRBD1. The V gene's germline CDR1 is ENHRY and CDR2 SYGVKD. J lost 2 bases, V lost 0 bases, and 3 bases had no gene match. The CDR3 is made up of 15 amino acids. CDR3 coding DNA: TGTGCCATCAGTGAGTCTACAGGGGACAACTATGGCTACACCTTC. It specifies CAISESTGDNYGYTF.

In DNA form, the CDR3 reads TGTGCCAGCAGTTATACGGGATTCGGCAATGAGCAGTTCTTC. This encodes CASSYTGFGNEQFF. The chain is built from TRBV6-6 and TRBJ2-1; the D gene is possibly TRBD2 (5 bases). The CDR3 length is 14 residues. V was clipped by 3 bases and J by 6 bases, with 12 bases between them. The germline gives CDR1 MNHNY, CDR2 SVGAGI (reference sequence).

The rearrangement joins TRBV30 to TRBJ1-6; D not resolved. Germline assignment: CDR1 GTSNPN and CDR2 SVGIG (reference sequence). Trimming pared 4 bases from V and 7 bases from J, leaving 14 bases between. The CDR3 covers 14 residues. The CDR3 DNA follows: TGTGCCTGGAATGGTGACAATCTCAATTCACCCCTCCACTTT. Protein sequence: CAWNGDNLNSPLHF. Together with reference TRBV30 and TRBJ1-6, the CDR3 gives the full variable domain: SQTIHQWPATLVQPVGSPLSLECTVEGTSNPNLYWYRQAAGRGLQLLFYSVGIGQISSEVPQNLSASRPQDRQFILSSKKLLLSDSGFYLCAWNGDNLNSPLHFGNGTRLTVT.

The rearrangement links TRBV20-1 to TRBJ2-1; D ambiguous. This CDR3 has 10 amino acids. Germline V CDR1 and CDR2: DFQATT, SNEGSKA (reference sequence). V lost 4 bases to trimming and J lost 4 bases, with 2 bases between them. DNA of the CDR3: TGCAGTGCTATATACAATGAGCAGTTCTTC. Translation gives CSAIYNEQFF.

V gene TRBV9 combines with J gene TRBJ2-3, with D perhaps being TRBD1 or TRBD2 (5 bases each). This CDR3 comprises 13 residues. The germline V gene encodes CDR1 SGDLS and CDR2 YYNGEE. V lost 4 bases, J lost 6 bases, and 12 bases lay in between. CDR3 DNA: TGTGCCAGCAGCTCCCGGGACCACGATACGCAGTATTTT. Protein product: CASSSRDHDTQYF.

This clone showed up just a few times. Other DNA sequences in the sample encode the same CDR3. The V gene is TRBV7-9, the J gene TRBJ2-7; D gene unclear. The ends were cut back, 4 bases at V and 4 bases at J, with 5 bases in the middle. The V gene's germline CDR1 is SEHNR and CDR2 FQNEAQ (reference sequence). This CDR3 is built from 11 residues. CDR3 sequence: CASSSTYEQYF. Here the CDR3 DNA reads TGTGCCAGCAGCTCGACATACGAGCAGTACTTC.

This chain uses TRBV13 with TRBJ2-7; D perhaps matches TRBD1 (6 bases). This CDR3 contains 14 residues. CDR1 and CDR2 from the germline V gene are PRHDT and FYEKMQ (reference sequence). V was pared by 5 bases and J by 2 bases, with 13 bases between. CDR3 sequence: CASSARDTAYEQYF. DNA for the CDR3: TGTGCCAGCAGCGCTCGGGACACCGCCTACGAGCAGTACTTC.

This clone was found a few times. The chain recombines TRBV13 with TRBJ2-5; D remains ambiguous. CDR1 PRHDT and CDR2 FYEKMQ come from the germline V gene (reference sequence). The V and J ends lost 5 bases and 5 bases respectively, with 3 bases between them. The CDR3 length is 10 residues. This chain's CDR3 is CASSGETQYF. DNA for the CDR3: TGTGCCAGCAGCGGGGAGACCCAGTACTTC.

The chain couples TRBV6-4 to TRBJ1-2, with 7 positions matching TRBD1. Germline V gene data show CDR1 as MRHNA and CDR2 as SNTAGT. Losses at the gene ends were 5 bases for V and 4 bases for J; bases not matched to a gene: 7. The CDR3 runs 14 residues. DNA of the CDR3: TGTGCCAGCAGTACGGGACAGAGGGCCTATGGCTACACCTTC. As protein: CASSTGQRAYGYTF.

The gene calls are TRBV10-3 and TRBJ1-5; possibly TRBD1 for D (6 bases). V lost 11 bases and J 3 bases, leaving 14 bases between the germline ends. CDR3 length: 13 residues. Germline-derived CDR1 and CDR2 are ENHRY and SYGVKD. The CDR3: CASYRDPNQPQHF. CDR3 coding DNA: TGTGCCTCCTACAGGGATCCCAATCAGCCCCAGCATTTT.

This rearrangement joins TRBV25-1 to TRBJ1-2; no definite D call. CDR1 and CDR2 from the germline V gene are MGHDK and SYGVNS. Trimming stripped 5 bases from V and 4 bases from J, with 14 bases between. The CDR3 extends over 14 amino acids. CDR3 residues: CASSSEGGGYGYTF. The CDR3 bases are TGTGCCAGCAGTAGTGAGGGCGGAGGCTATGGCTACACCTTC.

This clone was observed a handful of times. The CDR3 reads CASSPPIGNEKLFF. The CDR3 DNA reads TGTGCCAGCAGCCCCCCGATAGGGAATGAAAAACTGTTTTTT. The chain is built from TRBV7-9 and TRBJ1-4; no firm D call. There are 14 residues in the CDR3. CDR1 is SEHNR and CDR2 is FQNEAQ in the germline V gene (reference sequence). The ends were cut back, 5 bases at V and 5 bases at J, with 12 bases in the middle.

This chain links TRBV25-1 with TRBJ1-4, with TRBD1 identical over 7 bases. Germline V gene sequence: CDR1 MGHDK, CDR2 SYGVNS. V lost 6 bases, J lost 0 bases, and 7 bases stayed unmatched. This CDR3 contains 16 residues. CDR3 sequence reads: CASSSLTGATNEKLFF. The CDR3 nucleotides are TGTGCCAGCAGCTCTCTCACAGGGGCAACTAATGAAAAACTGTTTTTT.

The V gene is TRBV4-3, the J gene TRBJ2-7; TRBD2 might be the D (6 bases). Looked up from germline, CDR1 is LGHNA and CDR2 is YSLEER. Trimming shortened V by 1 base and J by 1 base, and 11 bases separated the two germline ends. This CDR3 spans 15 amino acids. DNA of the CDR3: TGCGCCAGCAGCCAAGGGGGGGACTTTTCCTACGAGCAGTACTTC. Translating it yields CASSQGGDFSYEQYF.

This clone was counted at least ten times. The chain couples TRBV28 to TRBJ2-1; 9 bases agree with TRBD2. The CDR3 spans 14 residues. V lost 3 bases to trimming and J lost 5 bases; unmatched junction nucleotides: 2. Germline lookup yields CDR1 MDHEN and CDR2 SYDVKM. The DNA of the CDR3 is TGTGCCAGCAGTTTTGTAGCGGGGGACAATGAGCAGTTCTTC. Translating gives CASSFVAGDNEQFF.

This clone was seen a handful of times. V is TRBV30 and J is TRBJ2-3; weak D call: TRBD1 (5 bases). V was clipped by 5 bases and J by 3 bases, with 12 bases between them. This CDR3 is built from 13 residues. Germline loops: CDR1 GTSNPN, CDR2 SVGIG (reference sequence). CDR3: CAWHQGGTDTQYF. CDR3 bases: TGTGCCTGGCACCAGGGTGGTACAGATACGCAGTATTTT.

The chain couples TRBV19 to TRBJ2-3, with unresolved D. The CDR3 covers 13 residues. V lost 7 bases and J lost 0, with 8 bases in between. Germline assignment: CDR1 LNHDA and CDR2 SQIVND (reference sequence). The CDR3 nucleotides are TGTGCCAGTACGTCCTCTAGCACAGATACGCAGTATTTT. Protein: CASTSSSTDTQYF.

The chain links TRBV29-1 to TRBJ2-7; a weak D match, TRBD1 (5 bases). The CDR3 consists of 16 residues. Germline V gene data show CDR1 as SQVTM and CDR2 as ANQGSEA. V dropped 4 bases and J dropped 0 bases, with 19 bases sitting between them. The CDR3 coding sequence is TGCAGCGTTGTTGGTCGGGTACAGGCCAACTCCTACGAGCAGTACTTC. Translating gives CSVVGRVQANSYEQYF.